This T cell receptor (beta chain) stems from a study of blood T cell repertoires in COVID-19. Whole-study context: PBMCs, B-cell-depleted T cells, or T cells were the source of the cDNA or gDNA that made up the material.

In the authors' workflow: Amplification of reference gene primers was used by the study to estimate nucleated cell counts. Clones were read by immunoSEQ multiplex PCR, and TCRdb kept only the in-frame ones, dropping some. That table gives V, J and clone size, and the DNA gave D and trimming. In the table there are fewer than 150,000 clones, almost 85% of which are singletons. This clone was picked up one time. Germline lookup yields CDR1 MNHNS and CDR2 SASEGT. Losses at the gene ends were 1 base for V and 5 bases for J; bases not matched to a gene: 7. This CDR3 comprises 16 residues. The chain combines TRBV6-1 with TRBJ1-4, with 7 nucleotides matching TRBD1. Source material: peripheral blood. This receptor was obtained from a woman in her twenties or thirties who had recovered from COVID-19. The CDR3 loop is CASSEGQGGRNEKLFF. The CDR3 nucleotides are TGTGCCAGCAGTGAAGGACAGGGCGGTCGGAATGAAAAACTGTTTTTT.